This T cell receptor (beta chain) was found in a study of beta chain features in type 1 diabetes. Study conclusions and caveats: Patients with Type 1 diabetes showed moderately but significantly shorter TCRB CDR3s in all four CD4+ subsets. Cells carrying high TCR expression could end up over-represented when cDNA is sequenced. Lower insertion and higher deletion counts appeared at VDJ junctions in type 1 diabetes patients.

Sequenced material consisted of expressed TCRB transcripts (all of the isolated RNA was reverse transcribed). TCRdb keeps only in-frame clones here, not all; method: immunoSEQ multiplex PCR. The sample carries 500,000 to 850,000 clones, 11% to 15% recorded once. There was one heparinised blood draw per donor, averaging around 0.11 L. The CDR3 is 11 residues long. The germline gives CDR1 MDHEN, CDR2 SYDVKM. V lost 2 bases, J lost 12 bases, and 8 bases lay in between. To note about this clone: The antigen is undetermined.

This sequence joins TRBV28 and TRBJ1-5, with D possibly TRBD1 on 6 matching bases. The clonotype comes from a man aged 18-30 years with type 1 diabetes. The sample consisted of naive CD4+ T cells from blood. The CDR3 here is CASSLHRDQHF. The DNA for the CDR3 is TGTGCCAGCAGTTTACACAGGGACCAGCATTTT.